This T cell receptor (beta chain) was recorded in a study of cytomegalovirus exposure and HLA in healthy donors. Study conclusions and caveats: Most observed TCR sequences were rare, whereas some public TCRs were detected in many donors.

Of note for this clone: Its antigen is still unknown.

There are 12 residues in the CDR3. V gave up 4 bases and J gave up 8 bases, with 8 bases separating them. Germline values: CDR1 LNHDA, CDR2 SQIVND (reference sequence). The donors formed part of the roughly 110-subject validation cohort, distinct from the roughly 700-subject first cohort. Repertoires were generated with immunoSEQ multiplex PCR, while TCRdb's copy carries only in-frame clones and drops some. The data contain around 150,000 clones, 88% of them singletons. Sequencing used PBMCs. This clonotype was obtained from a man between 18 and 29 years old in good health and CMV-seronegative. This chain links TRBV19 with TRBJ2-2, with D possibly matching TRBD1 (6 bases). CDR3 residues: CASSNREGELFF. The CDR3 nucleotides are TGTGCCAGTAGTAACAGGGAGGGGGAGCTGTTTTTT.